This T cell receptor (beta chain) was identified in a study of beta chain features in type 1 diabetes. Across the whole study: Age, gender and cell yields were similar between patients and healthy donors.

Comments on this clone: No antigen is known for it.

Study results and caveats: In the patient group, naive, central memory and Treg TCRB repertoires seemed more alike than in the healthy donor group.

The V end lost 4 bases, the J end lost 8 bases, and 27 bases lay between the germline ends. The CDR3 has 17 residues. CDR1 and CDR2 (germline): SGHTS, YDEGEE. Expressed TCRB transcripts were sequenced because the isolated RNA had all been reverse transcribed beforehand. Clones were read by immunoSEQ multiplex PCR, and TCRdb kept only the in-frame ones, dropping some. Altogether nearly 250,000 clones are present, less than 15% being singletons, with the ten largest covering around 0.025%. Input material: naive CD4+ T cells from blood. The receptor was derived from a woman between 40 and 55 years old in good health. The chain has TRBV5-8 and TRBJ1-1; D is uncertain. The CDR3 DNA reads as TGTGCCAGCAGCCCGTCGGTGCCAGGACGAGGGCGGGTAGAAGCTTTCTTT. Translation gives CASSPSVPGRGRVEAFF.